These T cell receptor beta chains were read from a single sample in a study of T-cell memory formation after mild COVID-19. TCRdb called the 5' RACE reads again in MiXCR, with one record for every CDR3 protein. Among tens of thousands of distinct CDR3 sequences, roughly 7.2% were seen once, and the ten largest hold 25% to 30%. The sequencing sample was made of PBMCs or a T cell subset sorted from them (not recorded which). The receptor set was obtained from a man between 18 and 35 years old who had mild COVID-19 (a few samples of this study predate the infection). Cell type and time point are not known. CDR3s include the opening cysteine and the closing phenylalanine or tryptophan. Each record gives: CDR3 protein, CDR3 DNA, J gene, clone size, D gene, V gene. A D gene is named only where the DNA matches it firmly. For some rows the clone size is stated as once, few or many, or as a class when expanded; others skip it.

CSATGTGAYGYTF,TGCAGTGCTACGGGGACAGGGGCCTATGGCTACACCTTC,TRBJ1-2,many,TRBD1,TRBV20-1
CASSRGTTGANVLTF,TGTGCCAGCAGTCGGGGGACTACTGGGGCCAACGTCCTGACTTTC,TRBJ2-6,many,TRBD2,TRBV12-3/TRBV12-4
CSARPSGKETQYF,TGCAGTGCTAGACCTAGCGGGAAAGAGACCCAGTACTTC,TRBJ2-5,many,TRBD2,TRBV20-1
CASSFRPIAGRNNEQFF,TGTGCCAGCAGCTTCCGACCTATAGCGGGGCGTAACAATGAGCAGTTCTTC,TRBJ2-1,many,TRBD2,TRBV9
CASSLAPSETQYF,TGTGCCAGCAGTCTTGCTCCCTCTGAGACCCAGTACTTC,TRBJ2-5,many,.,TRBV12-3/TRBV12-4
CASSLDGTDEKLFF,TGTGCCAGCAGCTTAGACGGGACAGATGAAAAACTGTTTTTT,TRBJ1-4,many,TRBD1,TRBV7-2
CATSVATGYEQYF,TGTGCCACCTCCGTTGCCACTGGCTACGAGCAGTACTTC,TRBJ2-7,.,.,TRBV15
CASSSADGLGGYTF,TGTGCCAGTAGTTCGGCAGACGGCCTGGGGGGCTACACCTTC,TRBJ1-2,few,.,TRBV19
CASSEDRDTDTQYF,TGTGCCAGCAGCGAGGACAGGGACACAGATACGCAGTATTTT,TRBJ2-3,.,TRBD1,TRBV9
CASSQRERGSYNEQFF,TGTGCCAGCAGCCAACGTGAGCGGGGGTCTTACAATGAGCAGTTCTTC,TRBJ2-1,few,TRBD2,TRBV4-2
CASSPPSVLHEQFF,TGTGCCAGCTCACCACCTAGCGTGTTACATGAGCAGTTCTTC,TRBJ2-1,many,.,TRBV18
CASSPQGQGAVTGELFF,TGCGCCAGCAGCCCCCAGGGACAGGGGGCTGTCACCGGGGAGCTGTTTTTT,TRBJ2-2,many,TRBD1,TRBV5-1
CASTYEGGHYNSPLHF,TGTGCCAGCACCTACGAAGGTGGACATTATAATTCACCCCTCCACTTT,TRBJ1-6,.,.,TRBV6-6
CASSLSMGGRSPLHF,TGTGCCAGCAGTTTATCTATGGGGGGCCGGTCACCCCTCCACTTT,TRBJ1-6,many,.,TRBV27
CASSQAGAGGGETQYF,TGCGCCAGCAGCCAAGCTGGAGCAGGGGGGGGGGAGACCCAGTACTTC,TRBJ2-5,many,.,TRBV4-1
CASSSQVGHSPLHF,TGTGCCAGCAGTTCTCAGGTGGGACATTCACCCCTCCACTTT,TRBJ1-6,few,.,TRBV5-4
CASSVTGGAGANVLTF,TGTGCCAGCAGTGTGACAGGGGGAGCTGGGGCCAACGTCCTGACTTTC,TRBJ2-6,many,TRBD1,TRBV6-4
CASSHRPAFF,TGCGCCAGCAGCCACCGCCCGGCTTTCTTT,TRBJ1-1,many,.,TRBV5-1
CASSLLHDTYSPLHF,TGTGCCAGCAGTTTATTGCACGATACTTATTCACCCCTCCACTTT,TRBJ1-6,many,.,TRBV27
CASSSTSGPLITGELFF,TGTGCCAGCAGCTCGACTAGCGGTCCCCTTATAACCGGGGAGCTGTTTTTT,TRBJ2-2,many,TRBD2,TRBV7-9
CASSYRGHEAFF,TGTGCCAGCAGTTACAGGGGTCATGAAGCTTTCTTT,TRBJ1-1,.,.,TRBV6-2/TRBV6-3
CASSTGVLHNEQFF,TGTGCCAGCAGTACAGGGGTCCTCCATAATGAGCAGTTCTTC,TRBJ2-1,many,TRBD1,TRBV25-1
CASSLVAVDGYTF,TGTGCCAGCAGCTTAGTAGCGGTAGATGGCTACACCTTC,TRBJ1-2,.,.,TRBV7-2
CASKSSTDTQYF,TGTGCCAGCAAATCTTCCACAGATACGCAGTATTTT,TRBJ2-3,many,.,TRBV5-4
CASSLASQGAKNIQYF,TGTGCCAGCAGCTTAGCGAGCCAGGGCGCCAAAAACATTCAGTACTTC,TRBJ2-4,many,.,TRBV7-2
CASSHPGQTNTEAFF,TGCGCCAGCAGCCACCCGGGACAGACAAACACTGAAGCTTTCTTT,TRBJ1-1,many,TRBD1,TRBV4-3
CAWSGDRDQPQHF,TGTGCCTGGAGTGGGGACAGGGATCAGCCCCAGCATTTT,TRBJ1-5,.,TRBD1,TRBV30